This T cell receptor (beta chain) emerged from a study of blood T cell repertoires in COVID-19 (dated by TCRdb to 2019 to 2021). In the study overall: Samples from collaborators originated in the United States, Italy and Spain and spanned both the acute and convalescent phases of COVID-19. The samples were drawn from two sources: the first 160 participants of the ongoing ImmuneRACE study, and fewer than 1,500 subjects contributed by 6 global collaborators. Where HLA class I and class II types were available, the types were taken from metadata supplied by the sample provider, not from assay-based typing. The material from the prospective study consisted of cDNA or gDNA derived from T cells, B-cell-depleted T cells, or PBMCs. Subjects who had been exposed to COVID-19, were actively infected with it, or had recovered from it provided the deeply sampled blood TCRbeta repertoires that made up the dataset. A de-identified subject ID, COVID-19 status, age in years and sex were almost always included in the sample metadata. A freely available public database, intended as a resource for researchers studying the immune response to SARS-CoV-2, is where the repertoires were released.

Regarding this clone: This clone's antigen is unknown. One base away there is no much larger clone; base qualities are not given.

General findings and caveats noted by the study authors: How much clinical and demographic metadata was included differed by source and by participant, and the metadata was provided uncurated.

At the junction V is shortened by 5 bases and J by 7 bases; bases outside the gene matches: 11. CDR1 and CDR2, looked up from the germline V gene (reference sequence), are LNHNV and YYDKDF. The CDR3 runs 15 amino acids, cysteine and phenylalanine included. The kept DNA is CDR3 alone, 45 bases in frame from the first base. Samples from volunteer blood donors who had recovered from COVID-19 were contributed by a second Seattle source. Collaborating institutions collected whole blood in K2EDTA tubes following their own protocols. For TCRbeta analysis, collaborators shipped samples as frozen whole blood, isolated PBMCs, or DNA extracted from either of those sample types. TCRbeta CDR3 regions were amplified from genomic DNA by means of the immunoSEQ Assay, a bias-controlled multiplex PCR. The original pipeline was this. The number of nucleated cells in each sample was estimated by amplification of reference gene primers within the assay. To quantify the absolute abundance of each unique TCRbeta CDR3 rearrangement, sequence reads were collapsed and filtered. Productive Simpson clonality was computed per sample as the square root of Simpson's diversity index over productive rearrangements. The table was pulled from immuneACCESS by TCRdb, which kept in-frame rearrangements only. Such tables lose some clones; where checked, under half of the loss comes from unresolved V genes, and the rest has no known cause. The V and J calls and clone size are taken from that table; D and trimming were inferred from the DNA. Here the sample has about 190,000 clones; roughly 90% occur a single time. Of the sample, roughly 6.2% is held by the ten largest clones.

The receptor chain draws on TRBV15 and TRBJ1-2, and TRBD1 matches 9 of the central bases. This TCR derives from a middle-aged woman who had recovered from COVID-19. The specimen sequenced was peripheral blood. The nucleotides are TGTGCCACCAGCCCCTCCACAGGGGGCGCGGGTGGCTACACCTTC. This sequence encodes CATSPSTGGAGGYTF. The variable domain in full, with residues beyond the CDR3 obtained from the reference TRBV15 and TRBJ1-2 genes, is DAMVIQNPRYQVTQFGKPVTLSCSQTLNHNVMYWYQQKSSQAPKLLFHYYDKDFNNEADTPDNFQSRRPNTSFCFLDIRSPGLGDTAMYLCATSPSTGGAGGYTFGSGTRLTVV.